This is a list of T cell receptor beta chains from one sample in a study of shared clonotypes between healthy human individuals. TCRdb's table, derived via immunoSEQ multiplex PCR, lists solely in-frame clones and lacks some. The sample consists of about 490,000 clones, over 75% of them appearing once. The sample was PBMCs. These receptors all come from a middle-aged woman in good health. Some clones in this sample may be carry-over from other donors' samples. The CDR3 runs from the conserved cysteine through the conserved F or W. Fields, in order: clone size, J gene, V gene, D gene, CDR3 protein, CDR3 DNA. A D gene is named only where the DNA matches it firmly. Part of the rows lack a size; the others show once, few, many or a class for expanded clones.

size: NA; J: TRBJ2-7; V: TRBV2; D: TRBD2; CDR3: CASSEGGSGLTFYEQYF; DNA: TGTGCCAGCAGTGAAGGGGGTAGCGGGTTAACGTTTTACGAGCAGTACTTC
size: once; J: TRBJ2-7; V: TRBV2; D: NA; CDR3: CASSVVYEQYF; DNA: TGTGCCAGCAGTGTTGTGTACGAGCAGTACTTC
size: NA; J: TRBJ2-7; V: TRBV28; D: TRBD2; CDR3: CASSYSGTSGRRYEQYF; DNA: TGTGCCAGCAGTTACTCCGGGACTAGCGGGAGGCGCTACGAGCAGTACTTC
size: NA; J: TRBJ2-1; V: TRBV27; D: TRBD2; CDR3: CASSLFTGLAINEQFF; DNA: TGTGCCAGCAGTTTATTCACGGGACTAGCCATCAATGAGCAGTTCTTC
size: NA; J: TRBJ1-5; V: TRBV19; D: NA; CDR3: CASRRTAHQPQHF; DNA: TGTGCCAGTAGAAGGACGGCCCATCAGCCCCAGCATTTT
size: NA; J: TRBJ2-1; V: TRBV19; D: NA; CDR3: CASSGSGTYRGPYNEQFF; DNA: TGTGCCAGTAGTGGGTCAGGTACCTACCGTGGTCCCTACAATGAGCAGTTCTTC
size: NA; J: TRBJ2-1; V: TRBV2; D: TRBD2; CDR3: CASSEAGSGSLDEQFF; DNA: TGTGCCAGCAGTGAAGCGGGTAGCGGGAGTTTAGATGAGCAGTTCTTC
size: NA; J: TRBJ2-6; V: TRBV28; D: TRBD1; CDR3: CASQVRDSYFSGANVMTF; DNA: TGTGCCAGCCAGGTCCGGGACAGCTACTTCTCTGGGGCCAACGTCATGACTTTC
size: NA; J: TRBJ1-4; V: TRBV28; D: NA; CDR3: CASRTPGELGEKLFF; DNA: TGTGCCAGCAGGACCCCCGGAGAGTTAGGTGAAAAACTGTTTTTT
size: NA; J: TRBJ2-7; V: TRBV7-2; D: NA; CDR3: CASSLRWQGGSYEQYF; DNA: TGTGCCAGCAGCTTGAGGTGGCAGGGAGGCTCCTACGAGCAGTACTTC
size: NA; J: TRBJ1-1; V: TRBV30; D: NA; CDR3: CAWSVSTNTEAFF; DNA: TGTGCCTGGAGTGTATCCACAAACACTGAAGCTTTCTTT
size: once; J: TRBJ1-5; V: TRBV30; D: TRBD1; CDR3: CALKGQGASNQPQHF; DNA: TGTGCCTTGAAGGGACAGGGGGCTAGCAATCAGCCCCAGCATTTT
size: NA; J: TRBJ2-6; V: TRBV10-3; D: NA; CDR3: CAISEGGTGANVLTF; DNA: TGTGCCATCAGTGAGGGGGGTACTGGGGCCAACGTCCTGACTTTC
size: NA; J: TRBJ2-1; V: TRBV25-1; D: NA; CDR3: CASSLGGARNEQFF; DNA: TGTGCCAGCAGCTTAGGAGGGGCGAGGAATGAGCAGTTCTTC
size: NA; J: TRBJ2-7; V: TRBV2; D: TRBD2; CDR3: CASSESEGSGKNEQYF; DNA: TGTGCCAGCAGTGAATCCGAGGGTAGCGGGAAGAACGAGCAGTACTTC
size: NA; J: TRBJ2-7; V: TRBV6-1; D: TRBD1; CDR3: CASSVPRTGAVFYEQYF; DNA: TGTGCCAGCAGTGTCCCCAGGACAGGGGCGGTTTTCTACGAGCAGTACTTC
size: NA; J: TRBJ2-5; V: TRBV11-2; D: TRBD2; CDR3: CASSLGLAGARETQYF; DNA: TGTGCCAGCAGCTTAGGTCTAGCGGGGGCCCGGGAGACCCAGTACTTC
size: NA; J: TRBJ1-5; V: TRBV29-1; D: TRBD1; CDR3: CSVEGSRDRGRGIYSNQPQHF; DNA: TGCAGCGTTGAGGGGTCCCGGGACAGGGGGAGGGGGATTTATAGCAATCAGCCCCAGCATTTT
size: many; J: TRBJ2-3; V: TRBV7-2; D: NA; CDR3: CASSSDGNTDTQYF; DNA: TGTGCCAGCAGCTCGGACGGGAACACAGATACGCAGTATTTT
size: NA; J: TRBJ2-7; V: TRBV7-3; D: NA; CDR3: CASSLIGRPPGEQYF; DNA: TGTGCCAGCAGCTTAATCGGACGCCCCCCCGGGGAGCAGTACTTC
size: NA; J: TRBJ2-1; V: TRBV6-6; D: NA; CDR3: CASAPSSYNEQFF; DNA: TGTGCCAGCGCGCCCAGCTCCTACAATGAGCAGTTCTTC
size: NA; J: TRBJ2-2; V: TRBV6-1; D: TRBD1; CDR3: CASRTGPRGTGELFF; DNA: TGTGCCAGCAGGACAGGGCCCCGGGGCACCGGGGAGCTGTTTTTT
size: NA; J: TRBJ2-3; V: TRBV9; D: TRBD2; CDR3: CASSSRLAGGPDTQYF; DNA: TGTGCCAGCAGCTCACGACTAGCGGGAGGGCCAGATACGCAGTATTTT
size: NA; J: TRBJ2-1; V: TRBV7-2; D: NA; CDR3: CASSILVGEQFF; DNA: TGTGCCAGCAGCATCCTAGTGGGTGAGCAGTTCTTC
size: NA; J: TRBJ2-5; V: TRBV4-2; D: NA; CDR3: CASSLVPRETQYF; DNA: TGTGCCAGCAGCTTGGTACCCCGGGAGACCCAGTACTTC
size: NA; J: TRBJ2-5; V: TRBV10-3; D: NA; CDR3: CAISLGPGETQYF; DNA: TGTGCCATCAGTCTAGGGCCCGGAGAGACCCAGTACTTC
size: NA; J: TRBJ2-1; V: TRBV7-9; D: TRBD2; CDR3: CASSLSTPGLAGGLGEQFF; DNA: TGTGCCAGCAGCTTATCGACACCGGGACTAGCGGGAGGTCTTGGTGAGCAGTTCTTC
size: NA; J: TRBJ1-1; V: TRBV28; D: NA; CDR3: CASSPTAQGGNTEAFF; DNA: TGTGCCAGCAGTCCAACCGCCCAAGGGGGAAACACTGAAGCTTTCTTT
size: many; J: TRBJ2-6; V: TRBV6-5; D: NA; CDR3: CASSYGEISGANVLTF; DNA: TGTGCCAGCAGTTACGGGGAAATCTCTGGGGCCAACGTCCTGACTTTC
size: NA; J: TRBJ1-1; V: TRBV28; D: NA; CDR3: CASSQMGTEAFF; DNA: TGTGCCAGCAGCCAGATGGGTACTGAAGCTTTCTTT
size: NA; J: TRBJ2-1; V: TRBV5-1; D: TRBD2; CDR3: CASSSGAGGPWDEQFF; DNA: TGCGCCAGCAGCTCGGGAGCGGGAGGGCCTTGGGATGAGCAGTTCTTC
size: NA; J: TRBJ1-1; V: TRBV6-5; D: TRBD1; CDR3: CASSSGQGAGAFF; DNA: TGTGCCAGCAGTTCGGGACAGGGGGCCGGGGCTTTCTTT
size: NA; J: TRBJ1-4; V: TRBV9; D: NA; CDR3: CASSEGATNEKLFF; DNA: TGTGCCAGCAGCGAAGGGGCAACTAATGAAAAACTGTTTTTT
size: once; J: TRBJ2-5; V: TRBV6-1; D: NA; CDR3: CASSLDRQETQYF; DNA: TGTGCCAGCAGTCTAGACAGACAAGAGACCCAGTACTTC
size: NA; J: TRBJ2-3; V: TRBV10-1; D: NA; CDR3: CATTGPGADTQYF; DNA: TGCGCCACCACGGGCCCCGGGGCAGATACGCAGTATTTT
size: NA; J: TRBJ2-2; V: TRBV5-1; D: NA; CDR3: CASSLGGSGTGELFF; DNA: TGCGCCAGCAGCTTGGGGGGCTCGGGCACCGGGGAGCTGTTTTTT
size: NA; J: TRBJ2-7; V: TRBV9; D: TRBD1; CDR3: CASSSGGYDPYEQYF; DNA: TGTGCCAGCAGCTCAGGGGGATATGACCCCTACGAGCAGTACTTC
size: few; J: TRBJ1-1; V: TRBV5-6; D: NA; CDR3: CASSLSTITEAFF; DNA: TGTGCCAGCAGCTTGAGCACGATCACTGAAGCTTTCTTT
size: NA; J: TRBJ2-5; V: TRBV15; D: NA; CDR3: CATSRVPQETQYF; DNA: TGTGCCACCAGCAGAGTCCCGCAAGAGACCCAGTACTTC
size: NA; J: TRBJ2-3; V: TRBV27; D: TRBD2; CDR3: CARKAGATDTQYF; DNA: TGTGCCAGGAAAGCGGGAGCCACAGATACGCAGTATTTT
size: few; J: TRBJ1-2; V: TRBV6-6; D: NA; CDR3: CASSRIDTNYGYTF; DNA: TGTGCCAGCAGCCGAATCGACACTAACTATGGCTACACCTTC